This T cell receptor (beta chain) was retrieved from a study of T cells after yellow fever vaccination. Across the study: For low cell numbers, libraries were made with SMART-Seq v4 Ultra Low Input. Study-level findings and limits: Abundant clonotypes (contaminants from the bulk population) could be present in FACS-sorted repertoires. The study found a weaker secondary response that peaked faster, day 5 versus 15.

Germline CDR1 is SGHDT and CDR2 is YYEEEE. V was pared by 0 bases and J by 7 bases, with 5 bases of the junction left unmatched. The CDR3 covers 14 residues. This clonotype was seen a handful of times. Its antigen remains unknown. The TCR cDNA carried a universal primer site and UMIs from 5'RACE template switching. TCRdb redid the calling of the 5' RACE reads with MiXCR, one entry per CDR3 protein. The sample has roughly 320,000 distinct CDR3 sequences, around a tenth seen once. Here the sequenced sample was CD4+ T cells sorted from PBMCs, taken 45 days after the yellow fever booster vaccination. The chain carries TRBV5-6 and TRBJ1-2; 8 bases are shared with TRBD1. This receptor was identified in a young man who received the YFV17D yellow fever vaccine. The CDR3 loop is CASSLGWTGIGYTF. The CDR3 DNA follows: TGTGCCAGCAGCTTGGGATGGACAGGGATTGGCTACACCTTC.